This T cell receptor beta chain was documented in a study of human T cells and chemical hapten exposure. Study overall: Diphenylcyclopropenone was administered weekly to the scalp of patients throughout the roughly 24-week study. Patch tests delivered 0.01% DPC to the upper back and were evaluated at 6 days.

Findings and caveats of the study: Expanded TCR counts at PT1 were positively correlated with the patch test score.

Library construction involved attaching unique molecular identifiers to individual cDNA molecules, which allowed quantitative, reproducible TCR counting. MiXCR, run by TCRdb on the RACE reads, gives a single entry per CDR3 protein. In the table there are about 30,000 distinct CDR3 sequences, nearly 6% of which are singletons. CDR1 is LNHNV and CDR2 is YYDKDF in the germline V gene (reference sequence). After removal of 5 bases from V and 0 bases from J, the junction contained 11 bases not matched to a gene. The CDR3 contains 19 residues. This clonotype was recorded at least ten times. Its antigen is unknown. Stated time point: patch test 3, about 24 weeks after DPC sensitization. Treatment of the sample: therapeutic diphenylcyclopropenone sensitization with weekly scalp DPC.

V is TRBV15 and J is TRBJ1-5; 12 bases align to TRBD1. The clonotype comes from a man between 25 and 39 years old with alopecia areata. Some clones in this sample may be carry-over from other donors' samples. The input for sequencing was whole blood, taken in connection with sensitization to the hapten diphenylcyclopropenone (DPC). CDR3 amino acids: CATSGGQGASVNSNQPQHF. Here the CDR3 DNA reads TGTGCCACCAGCGGGGGACAGGGGGCGTCCGTTAATAGCAATCAGCCCCAGCATTTT.